The present TCR beta chain was sequenced within a study of blood T cells in healthy people across ages. Study findings and constraints: Long-lived and aged donors differed, with more naive CD4+ cells and higher diversity in the long-lived.

A sample-barcoded 5' primer and a J-beta primer mix were used in a second PCR of roughly 6 to 11 cycles. A 12-random-nucleotide template-switch adaptor tagged each cDNA molecule. Using its own MiXCR run on the 5' RACE reads, TCRdb lists one record per CDR3 protein. This sample has fewer than 600,000 distinct CDR3 sequences, with over 25% found just once. Points on this clonotype: Antigen specificity is unknown.

This CDR3 has 13 amino acids. The V end was cut by 2 bases, the J end by 8 bases, with 13 bases between. Germline V gene data show CDR1 as MNHEY and CDR2 as SMNVEV (reference sequence). This sample was also put to use in a study of T cells of mothers and their children.

The receptor was isolated from a boy aged 2-15 years in good health. What was sequenced was blood. The chain employs TRBV27 and TRBJ2-7; either TRBD1 or TRBD2 may fit D (5 bases each). CDR3 in amino acids: CASSLLGEGQQYF. The CDR3 DNA follows: TGTGCCAGCAGTTTACTGGGGGAAGGCCAGCAGTACTTC.